The clone carrying this T cell receptor (beta chain) was detected ten times or more. Antigen specificity is unknown. V was trimmed by 1 base and J by 10 bases, leaving 12 bases between them. The CDR3 contains 13 residues. CDR1 is SGHRS, CDR2 YFSETQ, per germline. The sample comes from a study of T-cell reconstitution after alpha-beta-depleted transplantation in children. Points from the study as a whole: At day 60, the high TCRbeta diversity found in some patients originated from recipient T cells and thymic progenitors that had survived.

Unique molecular identifiers featured in how the TCRbeta library was prepared. MiXCR, applied by TCRdb to the PCR reads, yields one record per CDR3 protein. Of hundreds of thousands of distinct CDR3 sequences listed, approximately 14% are singletons. The gene calls are TRBV5-1 and TRBJ2-1, with D uncertain. The TCR was taken from a girl between 2 and 10 years old with congenital amegakaryocytic thrombocytopenia, due to receive a stem cell transplant. The sequenced sample was PBMCs, obtained before TCRalphabeta/CD19-depleted stem cell transplant. The CDR3 sequence: CASSLSSSREQFF. The CDR3 region has the DNA TGCGCCAGCAGCTTGAGCTCCTCGCGGGAGCAGTTCTTC.